Sequencing of this T cell receptor (beta chain) was carried out in a study of T cells in Graves' hyperthyroidism and ophthalmopathy. Whole-study findings and limits: Most clonotypes that expanded in the thyroid above 0.001 also showed up in blood.

Concerning this clonotype itself: Its matching antigen is unknown.

RNA transcripts provided the source from which TCR beta CDR3 regions were amplified. The HTBI primer set was used in a first-round RT-PCR of the TCR CDR3. TCRdb independently ran MiXCR on the multiplex PCR reads; one entry per CDR3 protein. This sample has about 720,000 distinct CDR3 sequences, with 18% found just once. This CDR3 is built from 13 residues. CDR1 and CDR2 (germline): SGHRS, YFSETQ. V lost 0 bases to trimming and J lost 8 bases; unmatched junction nucleotides: 4. The material sequenced was blood. The receptor comes from a woman in her 50s with Graves' hyperthyroidism that later progressed to Graves' ophthalmopathy. V usage is TRBV5-1 and J usage is TRBJ1-2, with TRBD1 matching over 7 bases. The CDR3: CASSLVIGGGYTF. CDR3 DNA sequence: TGCGCCAGCAGCTTGGTTATAGGGGGCGGCTACACCTTC.